One sample yielded the 14 T cell receptor beta chains listed below, sequenced in a study of blood T cell repertoires in COVID-19. Libraries were prepared by immunoSEQ multiplex PCR; TCRdb keeps only in-frame clonotypes and omits some of them. The sample yields around 310,000 clones, about nine tenths seen once. Material: PBMCs or T cells enriched from blood (not recorded which). These TCRs come from a woman aged 25 to 39 who had recovered from COVID-19.

This sequence joins TRBV19 and TRBJ2-1; a possible D gene is TRBD2 (6 bases). The germline gives CDR1 LNHDA, CDR2 SQIVND (reference sequence). This CDR3 is 16 amino acids long. V lost 5 bases and J lost 2, with 16 bases in between. The CDR3 sequence is CASSLLSLATYNEQFF. In DNA, the CDR3 is TGTGCCAGTAGTCTCCTTAGCCTAGCGACCTACAATGAGCAGTTCTTC.

This clone was counted only a few times. The J gene is TRBJ2-3, the V gene TRBV9, with 16 bases lining up with TRBD2. This CDR3 contains 19 residues. V was clipped by 4 bases and J by 3 bases; unmatched bases: 11. Germline V gives CDR1 SGDLS, CDR2 YYNGEE. CDR3 amino acids: CASSPTLGTSGRATDTQYF. The CDR3 DNA reads as TGTGCCAGCAGCCCAACCTTAGGGACTAGCGGGAGGGCAACAGATACGCAGTATTTT.

The chain uses TRBV5-1 and TRBJ2-7; maybe TRBD2 (7 bases). Germline lookup yields CDR1 SGHRS and CDR2 YFSETQ. Trimming cost V 8 bases and J 4 bases, with 13 bases left between them. This CDR3 contains 12 residues. The CDR3 spells CASGGASYEQYF. The CDR3, as DNA: TGCGCCAGTGGGGGGGCCTCGTACGAGCAGTACTTC.

The rearrangement uses TRBV3-1 (or the pseudogene TRBV3-2) and TRBJ1-1; D is unclear. V was trimmed by 1 base and J by 3 bases, leaving 6 bases between them. This CDR3 region has 13 residues. The germline V gene has CDR1 LGHDT and CDR2 YNNKEL (reference sequence). CDR3 residues: CASSQARDTEAFF. The CDR3 DNA sequence: TGTGCCAGCAGCCAAGCTCGGGACACTGAAGCTTTCTTT.

The V and J genes are TRBV5-1 and TRBJ2-7; TRBD1 agrees at 7 bases. This CDR3 comprises 16 residues. With V trimmed by 1 base and J by 0 bases, 7 bases remained unmatched. Germline assignment: CDR1 SGHRS and CDR2 YFSETQ. As DNA, the CDR3 is TGCGCCAGCAGCTTGATAAGGGCAGGGGGCTCCTACGAGCAGTACTTC. Translating it yields CASSLIRAGGSYEQYF.

The chain is built from TRBV3-1 (or the pseudogene TRBV3-2) and TRBJ2-5; 7 bases align to TRBD2. Germline trimming cut 1 base from V and 3 bases from J; bases unmatched to any gene: 5. The length of the CDR3 is 15 residues. CDR1 is LGHDT and CDR2 is YNNKEL in the germline V gene (reference sequence). The CDR3 loop reads CASSQGGTTEETQYF. CDR3 bases: TGTGCCAGCAGCCAAGGGGGGACTACAGAAGAGACCCAGTACTTC.

The chain has TRBV3-1 (or the pseudogene TRBV3-2) and TRBJ1-4, with TRBD1 identical over 9 bases. CDR1 is LGHDT and CDR2 is YNNKEL in the germline V gene (reference sequence). V shed 3 bases and J 2 bases; nucleotides not matched to a gene: 4. CDR3 length: 16 residues. CDR3 coding DNA: TGTGCCAGCAGCCATGGACAGGGGCGCACTAATGAAAAACTGTTTTTT. Amino acid sequence: CASSHGQGRTNEKLFF.

J is TRBJ2-7 and V is TRBV15, with D possibly TRBD1 on 6 matching bases. CDR3 length: 14 amino acids. Germline V gene data show CDR1 as LNHNV and CDR2 as YYDKDF (reference sequence). The ends were cut back, 4 bases at V and 1 base at J, with 11 bases in the middle. This CDR3 reads CATSIQGRSYEQYF. CDR3 nucleotide sequence: TGTGCCACCAGCATCCAGGGGCGTTCCTACGAGCAGTACTTC.

The chain uses TRBV7-9 and TRBJ1-1; D gene ambiguous. In germline, CDR1 is SEHNR, CDR2 FQNEAQ (reference sequence). This CDR3 comprises 12 residues. V was cut by 2 bases and J by 4 bases, with 5 bases left in between. CDR3 region: CASSLFSTEAFF. For the CDR3, the DNA is TGTGCCAGCAGCTTATTCTCCACTGAAGCTTTCTTT.

The V and J genes are TRBV3-1 (or the pseudogene TRBV3-2) and TRBJ2-3, with TRBD1 identical over 9 bases. Germline V gives CDR1 LGHDT, CDR2 YNNKEL (reference sequence). V shed 2 bases and J 1 base; nucleotides not matched to a gene: 1. The CDR3 length is 15 residues. CDR3 amino acids: CASSQRQGGTDTQYF. The CDR3 bases are TGTGCCAGCAGCCAACGACAGGGGGGCACAGATACGCAGTATTTT.

This clone turned up a few times. V is TRBV19 and J is TRBJ1-5, with D possibly being TRBD1 (5 bases). V was trimmed by 1 base and J by 5 bases, leaving 15 bases between them. The CDR3 loop spans 16 amino acids. Per the germline V gene, CDR1 is LNHDA and CDR2 is SQIVND (reference sequence). CDR3: CASSIGPGISDQPQHF. CDR3 DNA sequence: TGTGCCAGTAGTATAGGTCCAGGGATATCGGATCAGCCCCAGCATTTT.

V is TRBV12-3 or TRBV12-4 and J is TRBJ2-1, with a possible D match to TRBD2 (5 bases). The V end lost 8 bases, the J end lost 10 bases, and 12 bases lay between the germline ends. The CDR3 totals 11 residues. The chain's CDR3 is CASARTGEQFF. The CDR3 bases are TGTGCCAGCGCTAGGACGGGAGAGCAGTTCTTC.

The chain links TRBV7-9 to TRBJ1-2; D perhaps matches TRBD1 (5 bases). Germline-derived CDR1 and CDR2 are SEHNR and FQNEAQ (reference sequence). The CDR3 consists of 13 residues. V gave up 2 bases and J gave up 2 bases, with 6 bases separating them. This chain's CDR3 is CASSLQGNYGYTF. In DNA, the CDR3 is TGTGCCAGCAGCTTACAGGGAAACTATGGCTACACCTTC.

The chain recombines TRBV12-5 with TRBJ1-5; 7 bases match TRBD1. Germline assignment: CDR1 LGHNT and CDR2 FRNRAP. Trimming cost V 5 bases and J 9 bases; bases outside gene matches: 4. This CDR3 has 12 residues. The CDR3, as DNA: TGTGCTAGTGGTGAACAGGGGCGGCCCCAGCATTTT. It codes for CASGEQGRPQHF.